These 13 T cell receptor beta chains share one sample of origin, sequenced in a study of CD8 T cells in Susac syndrome. Random hexamers were used to reverse transcribe an amount of about 0.45 to 1 ug RNA. TCRdb passed the immunoSEQ multiplex PCR reads through MiXCR, listing each CDR3 protein once. This sample carries fewer than 350,000 distinct CDR3 sequences, around nine tenths of them seen once, and the ten largest clones take more than 0.15%. Source material: CD8+ T cells from PBMCs. The receptor set was obtained from a human donor with multiple sclerosis.

The V call is TRBV29-1, the J call TRBJ2-1; D gene unclear. This CDR3 has 15 residues. Germline V gene sequence: CDR1 SQVTM, CDR2 ANQGSEA. V lost 7 bases, J lost 4 bases, and 20 bases lay in between. The CDR3 bases are TGCAGCGCCCTCGGGCCGGGTCACGCTTACAATGAGCAGTTCTTC. Protein: CSALGPGHAYNEQFF.

The genes are TRBV29-1 and TRBJ2-1; 7 bases map to TRBD1. Losses at the gene ends were 2 bases for V and 4 bases for J; bases not matched to a gene: 11. Germline CDR1 and CDR2: SQVTM and ANQGSEA. The length of the CDR3 is 16 residues. The CDR3 sequence is CSVELRGPSPYNEQFF. The CDR3 region has the DNA TGCAGCGTTGAATTAAGGGGGCCATCACCTTACAATGAGCAGTTCTTC.

V gene TRBV6-5 combines with J gene TRBJ2-7; 7 nucleotides match TRBD1. The V and J ends lost 0 bases and 3 bases, in that order; junction bases with no gene match: 8. Germline V lookup: CDR1 MNHEY, CDR2 SVGAGI. This CDR3 has 16 amino acids. The CDR3 loop is CASSYSGGETFYEQYF. The CDR3 DNA follows: TGTGCCAGCAGTTACTCAGGGGGCGAAACCTTCTACGAGCAGTACTTC.

The chain combines TRBV27 with TRBJ2-5; D gene ambiguous. This CDR3 spans 15 amino acids. Per germline, CDR1 MNHEY and CDR2 SMNVEV (reference sequence). Trimming took off 3 bases at V and 5 bases at J, with 16 bases between the two ends. Here the CDR3 DNA reads TGTGCCAGCAGTTTGATAGGATTGTCGCGGGAGACCCAGTACTTC. Residues: CASSLIGLSRETQYF.

The rearrangement joins TRBV29-1 to TRBJ2-3, with 13 bases fitting TRBD2. Unmatched junction bases numbered 6, after V lost 4 bases and J lost 5 bases. The CDR3 has 15 amino acids. Germline V gene lookup returns CDR1 SQVTM and CDR2 ANQGSEA. In DNA, the CDR3 is TGCAGCGTTGTTGCCGGGACTAGCGGGGTAGATACGCAGTATTTT. As protein: CSVVAGTSGVDTQYF.

The chain joins TRBV7-9 to TRBJ2-7, with 7 bases fitting TRBD1. The CDR3 runs to 16 residues. The germline V gene encodes CDR1 SEHNR and CDR2 FQNEAQ (reference sequence). The V and J ends lost 5 bases and 3 bases, in that order; junction bases with no gene match: 13. CDR3 protein: CASSPRQGSPFYEQYF. CDR3 DNA sequence: TGTGCCAGCAGCCCCCGACAGGGCAGCCCATTCTACGAGCAGTACTTC.

V usage is TRBV29-1 and J usage is TRBJ2-1; D is unresolved. Per the germline V gene, CDR1 is SQVTM and CDR2 is ANQGSEA. This CDR3 is built from 10 residues. The ends were cut back, 0 bases at V and 9 bases at J, with 3 bases in the middle. The CDR3 nucleotides are TGCAGCGTTGAAGATATTGAGCAGTTCTTC. This codes for CSVEDIEQFF.

CDR3 sequence reads: CASSQQQGATNEKLFF. CDR3 DNA sequence: TGCGCCAGCAGTCAACAACAGGGGGCAACTAATGAAAAACTGTTTTTT. The genes are TRBV23-1 and TRBJ1-4; 8 bases agree with TRBD1. TRBV23-1 belongs to the ORF category, with a function that is uncertain. V lost 2 bases and J lost 0; bases outside the gene matches: 2. The CDR3 runs to 16 residues.

The V call is TRBV27, the J call TRBJ1-2; 8 bases align to TRBD1. V shed 2 bases, J shed 7 bases, and the junction held 6 bases outside the gene matches. The CDR3 totals 14 residues. Germline CDR1 MNHEY, CDR2 SMNVEV (reference sequence). The CDR3 region has the DNA TGTGCCAGCAGTTTAGTGACAGGGGCGACTGGCTACACCTTC. This gives the protein CASSLVTGATGYTF.

CDR3 in amino acids: CAWRVFLDNEQFF. As DNA, the CDR3 is TGTGCCTGGAGGGTTTTCTTGGACAATGAGCAGTTCTTC. The rearrangement joins TRBV30 to TRBJ2-1; no firm D call. Trimming left V 3 bases short and J 5 bases short, with 11 bases between. Germline V lookup: CDR1 GTSNPN, CDR2 SVGIG (reference sequence). The CDR3 runs 13 residues.

The chain links TRBV7-2 to TRBJ2-7; D might be TRBD1 (6 bases). CDR3 length: 13 residues. Germline assignment: CDR1 SGHTA and CDR2 FQGNSA. Trimming pared 2 bases from V and 2 bases from J, leaving 7 bases between. The CDR3 sequence is CASSLYRAYEQYF. The CDR3 nucleotides are TGTGCCAGCAGCTTATACAGGGCCTACGAGCAGTACTTC.

CDR3 region: CASKTGGGNQPQHF. The CDR3 DNA sequence: TGTGCCAGTAAAACGGGAGGGGGCAATCAGCCCCAGCATTTT. V gene TRBV19 combines with J gene TRBJ1-5; a weak D match, TRBD1 (5 bases). The CDR3 has 14 residues. The germline V gene has CDR1 LNHDA and CDR2 SQIVND (reference sequence). V lost 7 bases to trimming and J lost 2 bases, with 12 bases between them.

The chain combines TRBV7-2 with TRBJ2-4; D not certain. Between the trimmed V and J ends, which lost 5 bases and 3 bases, there was a span of 8 bases. Germline loops: CDR1 SGHTA, CDR2 FQGNSA. The CDR3 extends over 13 amino acids. CDR3 loop: CASSPLHKNIQYF. DNA for the CDR3: TGTGCCAGCAGCCCGCTACACAAAAACATTCAGTACTTC.